These 27 T cell receptor beta chains were sequenced from one sample in a study of cytomegalovirus exposure and HLA in healthy donors. The repertoire was sequenced with immunoSEQ multiplex PCR; TCRdb's copy has only in-frame clones and lacks some. The table records around 95,000 clones, 85% of them present only once. Sequenced input: PBMCs. The origin of the receptors is a man between 18 and 35 years old in good health and CMV-seropositive.

This clone was observed once. The V call is TRBV30, the J call TRBJ2-3; 7 bases map to TRBD2. V trimming: 2 bases; J trimming: 4 bases; junction bases outside the gene matches: 9. The CDR3 is 15 amino acids. Germline assignment: CDR1 GTSNPN and CDR2 SVGIG (reference sequence). CDR3 in DNA: TGTGCCTGGAGTATAGGCGGGAGACCCCCAGATACGCAGTATTTT. Translated, it gives CAWSIGGRPPDTQYF.

This clone has only a few counts. The CDR3 DNA sequence: TGTGCCAGCAGCCCGCTGGGACAGGCCTTCCAAGAGACCCAGTACTTC. Protein sequence: CASSPLGQAFQETQYF. This sequence joins TRBV7-9 and TRBJ2-5, with 8 positions matching TRBD1. Trimming took 5 bases from V and 1 from J; bases not matched to a gene: 9. The length of the CDR3 is 16 residues. Germline-derived CDR1 and CDR2 are SEHNR and FQNEAQ (reference sequence). Complete variable domain (other parts from reference TRBV7-9 and TRBJ2-5): DTGVSQNPRHKITKRGQNVTFRCDPISEHNRLYWYRQTLGQGPEFLTYFQNEAQLEKSRLLSDRFSAERPKGSFSTLEIQRTEQGDSAMYLCASSPLGQAFQETQYFGPGTRLLVL.

This chain links TRBV4-1 with TRBJ2-3; D possibly corresponds to TRBD2 (6 bases). Germline values: CDR1 MGHRA, CDR2 YSYEKL. This CDR3 contains 17 residues. The germline V and J ends were trimmed by 3 bases and 0 bases, with 16 bases remaining between them. The chain's CDR3 is CASSQSPGLESTDTQYF. CDR3 nucleotides: TGCGCCAGCAGCCAGTCACCGGGACTTGAGAGCACAGATACGCAGTATTTT.

The rearrangement links TRBV19 to TRBJ1-4; TRBD1 matches 8 bases. The CDR3 is 15 residues long. CDR1 LNHDA and CDR2 SQIVND come from the germline V gene (reference sequence). Losses at the gene ends were 4 bases for V and 8 bases for J; bases not matched to a gene: 9. The CDR3 DNA is TGTGCCAGTAGTACAGGACAGGGAGCATGGGAAAAACTGTTTTTT. Encoded protein: CASSTGQGAWEKLFF.

The CDR3 loop reads CASSHTSGNYNEQFF. CDR3 bases: TGTGCCAGCAGCCACACTAGCGGGAACTACAATGAGCAGTTCTTC. J is TRBJ2-1 and V is TRBV11-1; 10 positions agree with TRBD2. The CDR3 runs 15 residues. CDR1 is SGHAT and CDR2 is FQDESV in the germline V gene (reference sequence). The V segment lost 5 bases and the J segment 3 bases; nucleotides outside the gene matches: 4.

V usage is TRBV28 and J usage is TRBJ2-7; the match to TRBD2 covers 13 bases. The V segment lost 3 bases and the J segment 3 bases; nucleotides outside the gene matches: 5. CDR1 MDHEN and CDR2 SYDVKM come from the germline V gene. The CDR3 loop spans 16 amino acids. In DNA, the CDR3 is TGTGCCAGCAGTTTCCTGGGACTAGCGGGACACTACGAGCAGTACTTC. This codes for CASSFLGLAGHYEQYF.

V usage is TRBV30 and J usage is TRBJ1-5, with a possible D match to TRBD1 (6 bases). The germline V gene encodes CDR1 GTSNPN and CDR2 SVGIG (reference sequence). This CDR3 is 13 amino acids long. The V end lost 4 bases, the J end lost 3 bases, and 10 bases lay between the germline ends. CDR3 DNA: TGTGCCTGGACCACAGGGATCAATCAGCCCCAGCATTTT. It specifies CAWTTGINQPQHF.

This rearrangement joins TRBV11-2 to TRBJ2-1; maybe TRBD2 (6 bases). This CDR3 is built from 13 residues. Trimming took off 8 bases at V and 5 bases at J, with 13 bases between the two ends. CDR1 and CDR2 (germline): SGHAT, FQNNGV. The CDR3 DNA is TGTGCCAGCGCGGCGGGGATCAACAATGAGCAGTTCTTC. Translation: CASAAGINNEQFF.

This sequence joins TRBV6-4 and TRBJ1-1; 11 bases match TRBD1. The trim removed 7 bases at V and 5 bases at J, leaving 12 bases unmatched. Germline CDR1 MRHNA, CDR2 SNTAGT. This CDR3 is 16 amino acids long. CDR3 loop: CASTSTTGQGATEAFF. The CDR3, as DNA: TGTGCCAGCACCAGCACCACTGGACAGGGGGCGACTGAAGCTTTCTTT.

This clone was found once. V gene TRBV7-9 combines with J gene TRBJ1-5; D is undetermined. Deletions cut 5 bases from V and 7 bases from J, with 9 bases between. Per germline, CDR1 SEHNR and CDR2 FQNEAQ (reference sequence). CDR3 length: 12 amino acids. The chain's CDR3 is CASSITVQPQHF. CDR3 nucleotide sequence: TGTGCCAGCAGCATCACAGTGCAGCCCCAGCATTTT.

The chain combines TRBV5-4 with TRBJ2-7; 12 bases are a match to TRBD2. The V gene end was trimmed by 3 bases and the J gene end by 3 bases; junction bases not matched to a gene: 7. CDR3 length equals 16 residues. Germline CDR1 is SGHNT and CDR2 is YYREEE (reference sequence). The CDR3: CASSSPGLAGGYEQYF. DNA of the CDR3: TGTGCCAGCAGCTCGCCGGGACTAGCGGGTGGCTACGAGCAGTACTTC. Full variable domain (remainder filled in from reference TRBV5-4 and TRBJ2-7): ETGVTQSPTHLIKTRGQQVTLRCSSQSGHNTVSWYQQALGQGPQFIFQYYREEENGRGNFPPRFSGLQFPNYSSELNVNALELDDSALYLCASSSPGLAGGYEQYFGPGTRLTVT.

Only one count was recorded for this clone. The chain links TRBV19 to TRBJ1-1; no definite D call. This CDR3 is built from 14 residues. Trimming removed 2 bases from V and 2 bases from J, with 9 bases in between. Germline CDR1 reads LNHDA; CDR2 reads SQIVND (reference sequence). As DNA, the CDR3 is TGTGCCAGTAGTATACAGGCCTCAAACACTGAAGCTTTCTTT. It translates to CASSIQASNTEAFF.

This chain connects TRBV7-2 to TRBJ2-5; no clear D. The V gene lost 7 bases and the J gene lost 2 bases, with 11 bases spanning the gap. The CDR3 has 13 amino acids. CDR1 is SGHTA and CDR2 is FQGNSA in the germline V gene. In DNA, the CDR3 is TGTGCCAGCACCCGTGGCGGTCAAGAGACCCAGTACTTC. Translated, it gives CASTRGGQETQYF.

J is TRBJ2-7 and V is TRBV9, with 8 nucleotides matching TRBD1. The V gene's germline CDR1 is SGDLS and CDR2 YYNGEE. This CDR3 is 16 amino acids long. Germline trimming cut 1 base from V and 2 bases from J; bases unmatched to any gene: 8. The chain's CDR3 is CASSVSPGTGAYEQYF. Written as DNA, the CDR3 is TGTGCCAGCAGCGTATCCCCCGGGACAGGCGCCTACGAGCAGTACTTC. The variable domain in full, with the rest retrieved from reference TRBV9 and TRBJ2-7, is DSGVTQTPKHLITATGQRVTLRCSPRSGDLSVYWYQQSLDQGLQFLIQYYNGEERAKGNILERFSAQQFPDLHSELNLSSLELGDSALYFCASSVSPGTGAYEQYFGPGTRLTVT.

The chain carries TRBV27 and TRBJ2-7; the match to TRBD1 covers 7 bases. The CDR3 totals 14 residues. V shed 3 bases and J 7 bases; nucleotides not matched to a gene: 9. The V gene's germline CDR1 is MNHEY and CDR2 SMNVEV (reference sequence). CDR3 in amino acids: CASSLSGQSMEQYF. The CDR3 coding sequence is TGTGCCAGCAGTTTGTCGGGACAGAGTATGGAGCAGTACTTC.

This chain connects TRBV2 to TRBJ2-7, with TRBD2 as a possible D gene (6 bases). CDR1 and CDR2 (germline): SNHLY, FYNNEI. The CDR3 consists of 14 residues. The V end was cut by 8 bases, the J end by 5 bases, with 19 bases between. DNA of the CDR3: TGTGCCAGCGAAGGTGGAGGGCCGGTCGACGAGCAGTACTTC. The encoded protein is CASEGGGPVDEQYF.

A single count supports this clone. The gene calls are TRBV20-1 and TRBJ2-1; D uncertain. From germline, CDR1 is DFQATT and CDR2 SNEGSKA (reference sequence). CDR3 length: 11 amino acids. The V gene lost 5 bases and the J gene lost 5 bases, with 7 bases spanning the gap. The CDR3 DNA reads as TGCAGTGCTCTGACTGACAATGAGCAGTTCTTC. Its protein product is CSALTDNEQFF.

The chain joins TRBV2 to TRBJ1-2; weak D call: TRBD1 (6 bases). V lost 6 bases to trimming and J lost 3 bases, with 14 bases between them. CDR1 SNHLY and CDR2 FYNNEI come from the germline V gene. This CDR3 is built from 14 residues. The CDR3 DNA reads as TGTGCCAGCAGGACGGGGGGGCTGGACTATGGCTACACCTTC. Its protein is CASRTGGLDYGYTF.

The chain joins TRBV6-1 to TRBJ2-7; 7 bases agree with TRBD1. Germline values: CDR1 MNHNS, CDR2 SASEGT. Unmatched junction bases numbered 13, after V lost 6 bases and J lost 5 bases. The CDR3 covers 15 residues. The CDR3, as DNA: TGTGCCAGCAGGGAACACAGGGGCGGCGAGCACGAGCAGTACGTC. Protein product: CASREHRGGEHEQYV.

The V and J genes are TRBV15 and TRBJ1-5; 7 nucleotides agree with TRBD1. This CDR3 comprises 17 residues. CDR1 and CDR2 from the germline V gene are LNHNV and YYDKDF (reference sequence). The J segment lost 5 bases and the V segment lost 3 bases, leaving 13 bases of the junction unmatched. The CDR3 loop reads CATSSSSGTVNYQPQHF. Here the CDR3 DNA reads TGTGCCACCAGCAGCTCATCCGGGACAGTCAACTATCAGCCCCAGCATTTT.

The chain uses TRBV6-5 and TRBJ2-3, with D possibly matching TRBD2 (6 bases). This CDR3 has 16 amino acids. Germline V gives CDR1 MNHEY, CDR2 SVGAGI. V was cut by 1 base and J by 1 base, with 12 bases left in between. The CDR3 reads CASSYYGGVGTDTQYF. CDR3 bases: TGTGCCAGCAGTTACTACGGGGGAGTGGGCACAGATACGCAGTATTTT.

V and J are TRBV27 and TRBJ2-5, with TRBD2 matching over 8 bases. The germline V gene has CDR1 MNHEY and CDR2 SMNVEV (reference sequence). V trimming: 4 bases; J trimming: 5 bases; junction bases outside the gene matches: 6. The CDR3 covers 14 residues. CDR3 in DNA: TGTGCCAGCAGTTCCCCGGCTAGCGGGGAGACCCAGTACTTC. This codes for CASSSPASGETQYF.

This CDR3 is CASSFAGSGELFF. The CDR3 region has the DNA TGTGCCAGCAGCTTTGCAGGCTCCGGGGAGCTGTTTTTT. The V gene is TRBV7-7, the J gene TRBJ2-2; no clear D. The V gene's germline CDR1 is SSHAT and CDR2 FNYEAQ (reference sequence). The CDR3 totals 13 residues. Trimming took 3 bases from V and 6 from J, leaving 8 bases between them.

The V call is TRBV10-3, the J call TRBJ2-7; 11 bases map to TRBD2. Trimming removed 0 bases from V and 3 bases from J; junction bases left unmatched: 13. CDR1 ENHRY and CDR2 SYGVKD come from the germline V gene. CDR3 length equals 19 residues. CDR3 in DNA: TGTGCCATCAGTGAGTCGGGGCGGGCAACTAGCGGGAGCATCTACGAGCAGTACTTC. This codes for CAISESGRATSGSIYEQYF.

The chain joins TRBV11-2 to TRBJ2-3, with 8 bases identical to TRBD2. Germline values: CDR1 SGHAT, CDR2 FQNNGV. V lost 3 bases, J lost 0 bases, and 14 bases stayed unmatched. The CDR3 has 19 residues. The CDR3: CASSFSGAGGLTSTDTQYF. CDR3 coding DNA: TGTGCCAGCAGCTTCTCCGGGGCGGGAGGCCTAACTAGCACAGATACGCAGTATTTT.

This clone was seen more than once but under ten times. This rearrangement joins TRBV19 to TRBJ2-2; TRBD2 agrees at 10 bases. Per the germline V gene, CDR1 is LNHDA and CDR2 is SQIVND (reference sequence). Germline trimming cut 3 bases from V and 1 base from J; bases unmatched to any gene: 5. The CDR3 runs 17 residues. The CDR3 reads CASSIRGLAVNTGELFF. The DNA for the CDR3 is TGTGCCAGTAGTATCCGAGGACTAGCGGTGAACACCGGGGAGCTGTTTTTT. Full variable domain (outside the CDR3, taken from reference TRBV19 and TRBJ2-2): DGGITQSPKYLFRKEGQNVTLSCEQNLNHDAMYWYRQDPGQGLRLIYYSQIVNDFQKGDIAEGYSVSREKKESFPLTVTSAQKNPTAFYLCASSIRGLAVNTGELFFGEGSRLTVL.

The V call is TRBV4-1, the J call TRBJ1-1; no clear D. This CDR3 has 16 amino acids. Germline V CDR1 and CDR2: MGHRA, YSYEKL. Trimming stripped 0 bases from V and 2 bases from J, with 13 bases between. The DNA for the CDR3 is TGCGCCAGCAGCCAAGACGGGAACGACCCAAACACTGAAGCTTTCTTT. Its protein product is CASSQDGNDPNTEAFF.